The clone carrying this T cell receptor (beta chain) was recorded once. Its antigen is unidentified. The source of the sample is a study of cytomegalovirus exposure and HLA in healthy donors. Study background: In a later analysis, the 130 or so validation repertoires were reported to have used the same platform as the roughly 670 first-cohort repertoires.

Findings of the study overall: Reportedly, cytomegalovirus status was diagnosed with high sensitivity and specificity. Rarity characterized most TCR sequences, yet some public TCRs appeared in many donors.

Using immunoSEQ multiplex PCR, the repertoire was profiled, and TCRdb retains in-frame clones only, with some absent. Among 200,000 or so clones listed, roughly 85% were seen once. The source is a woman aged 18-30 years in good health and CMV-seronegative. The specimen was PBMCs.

CDR3 sequence reads: CATGLRNTEAFF. CDR3 in DNA: TGTGCCACGGGACTTAGAAACACTGAAGCTTTCTTT. The rearrangement links TRBV19 to TRBJ1-1; possibly TRBD1 for D (5 bases). Deletions cut 10 bases from V and 2 bases from J, with 11 bases between. Germline-derived CDR1 and CDR2 are LNHDA and SQIVND (reference sequence). There are 12 residues in the CDR3.